The TCR beta chain under discussion was sequenced for a study of cytomegalovirus exposure and HLA in healthy donors. It was with 60 Vbeta and 13 Jbeta primers that the PCR ran. Here immunoSEQ multiplex PCR was the method, and the copy in TCRdb shows in-frame clones only, minus some. The sample has approximately 83,000 clones, around 81% seen once. This receptor was obtained from a young man in good health and CMV-seronegative. The sequenced sample was PBMCs.

CDR3 bases: TGTGCCTGGAGTCGGGCGGGCACCGACTCTTATGGCTACACCTTC. This encodes CAWSRAGTDSYGYTF. The chain links TRBV30 to TRBJ1-2; D uncertain. V was shortened by 2 bases and J by 5 bases, with 18 bases between the two germline ends. The CDR3 spans 15 residues. Germline-derived CDR1 and CDR2 are GTSNPN and SVGIG (reference sequence).